The clone carrying this T cell receptor beta chain was counted a few times. This CDR3 is built from 15 residues. Germline V gene lookup returns CDR1 SNHLY and CDR2 FYNNEI. The V and J ends lost 5 bases and 6 bases respectively, with 17 bases between them. Original processing notes: Amplification from reference gene primers served as the basis for estimated nucleated cell counts. Libraries were prepared by immunoSEQ multiplex PCR; TCRdb keeps only in-frame clonotypes and omits some of them. V, J and clone size reflect that table, while D and trimming were determined from the DNA. The repertoire holds 100,000 to 150,000 clones, roughly nine tenths seen once, with approximately 8.7% in the top ten. This sample was included in a study of blood T cell repertoires in COVID-19. Across the whole study: Collection of acute and convalescent COVID-19 samples took place in the United States, Italy and Spain. T cells, B-cell-depleted T cells, or PBMCs provided the cDNA or gDNA that served as material.

The genes are TRBV2 and TRBJ1-5; possible D gene TRBD1, 6 bases. The sample was peripheral blood. This receptor was identified in a man aged 65 to 85 who had recovered from COVID-19. The CDR3 here is CASSPTGSPRQPQHF. CDR3 nucleotides: TGTGCCAGCAGTCCAACAGGGTCCCCTCGTCAGCCCCAGCATTTT.